Presented here are 3 T cell receptor beta chains from one specimen sequenced in a study of blood T cell repertoires in COVID-19. Measured with immunoSEQ multiplex PCR; TCRdb has only the in-frame clones, and not every one. The sample holds around 390,000 clones, 80% to 90% seen once. The material sequenced was PBMCs or T cells enriched from blood (not recorded which). The receptor source for this set is a woman between 50 and 59 years old who had recovered from COVID-19.

The genes are TRBV7-8 and TRBJ2-3; 8 bases align to TRBD2. This CDR3 is built from 15 residues. The germline CDR1 and CDR2 sequences are SGHVS and FQNEAQ. With 7 bases clipped from V and 0 bases from J, the junction kept 6 bases outside the gene matches. This CDR3 reads CASKPLAGSTDTQYF. DNA of the CDR3: TGTGCCAGCAAACCCTTAGCGGGAAGCACAGATACGCAGTATTTT.

The rearrangement uses TRBV30 and TRBJ1-3, with a weak D call TRBD1 (5 bases). CDR1 and CDR2 from the germline V gene are GTSNPN and SVGIG (reference sequence). Trimming took off 0 bases at V and 0 bases at J, with 12 bases between the two ends. There are 16 residues in the CDR3. The CDR3 DNA follows: TGTGCCTGGAGTGTAAGGGGTGGCATCTCTGGAAACACCATATATTTT. It encodes CAWSVRGGISGNTIYF.

V and J are TRBV5-1 and TRBJ1-1, with 9 bases that match TRBD1. Looked up from germline, CDR1 is SGHRS and CDR2 is YFSETQ. J gave up 8 bases and V 4 bases, and 9 bases lay outside the gene matches. There are 14 residues in the CDR3. As DNA, the CDR3 is TGCGCCAGCAGCCCCGGGACAGGGCTCGCCGAAGCTTTCTTT. It specifies CASSPGTGLAEAFF. Complete variable domain (other parts from reference TRBV5-1 and TRBJ1-1): KAGVTQTPRYLIKTRGQQVTLSCSPISGHRSVSWYQQTPGQGLQFLFEYFSETQRNKGNFPGRFSGRQFSNSRSEMNVSTLELGDSALYLCASSPGTGLAEAFFGQGTRLTVV.